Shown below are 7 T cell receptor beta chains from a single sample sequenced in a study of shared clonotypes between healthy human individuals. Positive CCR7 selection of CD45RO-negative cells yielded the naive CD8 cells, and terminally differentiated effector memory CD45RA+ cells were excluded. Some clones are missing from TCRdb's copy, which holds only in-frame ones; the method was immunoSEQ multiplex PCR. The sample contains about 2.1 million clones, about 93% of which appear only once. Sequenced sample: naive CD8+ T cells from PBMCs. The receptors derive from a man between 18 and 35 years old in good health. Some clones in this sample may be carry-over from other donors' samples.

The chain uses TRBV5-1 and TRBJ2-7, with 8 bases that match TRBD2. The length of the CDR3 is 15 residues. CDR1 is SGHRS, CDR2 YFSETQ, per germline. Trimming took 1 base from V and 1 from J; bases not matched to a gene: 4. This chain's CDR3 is CASSLRSGVSYEQYF. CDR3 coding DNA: TGCGCCAGCAGCTTGCGTAGCGGGGTGTCCTACGAGCAGTACTTC.

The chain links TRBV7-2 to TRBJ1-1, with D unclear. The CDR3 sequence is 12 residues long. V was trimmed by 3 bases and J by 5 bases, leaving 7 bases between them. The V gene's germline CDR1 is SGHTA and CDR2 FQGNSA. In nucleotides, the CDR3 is TGTGCCAGCAGCTTTGGGTTTACTGAAGCTTTCTTT. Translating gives CASSFGFTEAFF.

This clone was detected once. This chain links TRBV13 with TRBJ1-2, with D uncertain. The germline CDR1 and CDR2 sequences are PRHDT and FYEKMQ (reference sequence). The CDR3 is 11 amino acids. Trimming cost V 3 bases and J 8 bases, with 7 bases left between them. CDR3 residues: CASSLDEGYTF. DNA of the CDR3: TGTGCCAGCAGCTTGGACGAAGGCTACACCTTC.

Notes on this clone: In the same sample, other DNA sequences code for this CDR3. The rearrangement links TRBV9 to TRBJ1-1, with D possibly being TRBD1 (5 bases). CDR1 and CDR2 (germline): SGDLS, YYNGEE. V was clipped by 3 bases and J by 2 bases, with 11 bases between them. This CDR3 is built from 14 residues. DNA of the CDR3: TGTGCCAGCAGCGGCCAGGGAGGAAACACTGAAGCTTTCTTT. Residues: CASSGQGGNTEAFF.

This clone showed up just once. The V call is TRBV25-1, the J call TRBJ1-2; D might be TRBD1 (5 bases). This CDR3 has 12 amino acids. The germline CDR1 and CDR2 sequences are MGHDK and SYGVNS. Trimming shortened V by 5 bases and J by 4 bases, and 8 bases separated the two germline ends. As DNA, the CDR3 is TGTGCCAGCAGTACGACAGTCTATGGCTACACCTTC. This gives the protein CASSTTVYGYTF.

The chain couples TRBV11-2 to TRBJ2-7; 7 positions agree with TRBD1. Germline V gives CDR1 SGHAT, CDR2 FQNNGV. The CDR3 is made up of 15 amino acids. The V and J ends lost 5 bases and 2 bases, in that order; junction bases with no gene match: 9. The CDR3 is CASSPPTGITYEQYF. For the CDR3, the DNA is TGTGCCAGCAGCCCCCCGACAGGGATAACCTACGAGCAGTACTTC.

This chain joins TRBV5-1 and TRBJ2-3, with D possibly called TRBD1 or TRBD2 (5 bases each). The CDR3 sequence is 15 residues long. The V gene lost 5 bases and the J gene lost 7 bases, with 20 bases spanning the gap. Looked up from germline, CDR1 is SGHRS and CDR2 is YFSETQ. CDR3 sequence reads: CASSDRDGRWNTQYF. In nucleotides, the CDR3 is TGCGCCAGCAGTGACCGGGACGGCCGGTGGAATACGCAGTATTTT. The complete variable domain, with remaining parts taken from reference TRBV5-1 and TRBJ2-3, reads KAGVTQTPRYLIKTRGQQVTLSCSPISGHRSVSWYQQTPGQGLQFLFEYFSETQRNKGNFPGRFSGRQFSNSRSEMNVSTLELGDSALYLCASSDRDGRWNTQYFGPGTRLTVL.